The 11 T cell receptor beta chains in this list originate from one sample, sequenced in a study of blood T cell repertoires in COVID-19. Some clones are missing from TCRdb's copy, which holds only in-frame ones; the method was immunoSEQ multiplex PCR. Counted here are about 82,000 clones, about four fifths occurring once; the ten biggest clones make up approximately 12%. Sequenced material: peripheral blood. These receptors came from a woman between 40 and 55 years old with active or convalescent COVID-19.

The chain recombines TRBV6-1 with TRBJ2-7, with D tentatively TRBD1 (5 bases). Per germline, CDR1 MNHNS and CDR2 SASEGT. This CDR3 region has 14 residues. V gave up 1 base and J gave up 3 bases, with 10 bases separating them. The CDR3 nucleotides read TGTGCCAGCAGTGAAGGGGGCAGGGTCTACGAGCAGTACTTC. Its protein product is CASSEGGRVYEQYF.

This clone is a singleton in its sample. This rearrangement joins TRBV28 to TRBJ1-3, with D hard to call. This CDR3 has 13 amino acids. Germline loops: CDR1 MDHEN, CDR2 SYDVKM. Trimming took 8 bases from V and 0 from J, leaving 8 bases between them. In DNA, the CDR3 is TGTGCCAGCTTAGAACTCTCTGGAAACACCATATATTTT. This sequence encodes CASLELSGNTIYF.

V gene TRBV15 combines with J gene TRBJ1-4, with D perhaps matching TRBD1 (5 bases). CDR1 is LNHNV and CDR2 is YYDKDF in the germline V gene (reference sequence). The CDR3 is made up of 16 amino acids. Trimming left V 0 bases short and J 4 bases short, with 12 bases between. CDR3 DNA sequence: TGTGCCACCAGCAGAGATAGGGGAGGGCTTAATGAAAAACTGTTTTTT. Translating gives CATSRDRGGLNEKLFF.

The rearrangement joins TRBV7-8 to TRBJ2-7, with TRBD2 identical over 8 bases. Unmatched junction bases numbered 14, after V lost 2 bases and J lost 5 bases. The CDR3 loop spans 17 amino acids. Germline CDR1 SGHVS, CDR2 FQNEAQ. The CDR3 region has the DNA TGTGCCAGCAGCTTACGTGTGCGGGGGGCGCGGGTTAACGAGCAGTACTTC. It yields the protein CASSLRVRGARVNEQYF.

The CDR3 sequence is CASSPTSGGAGETQYF. The CDR3 coding sequence is TGTGCCAGCAGCCCGACTAGCGGGGGGGCCGGAGAGACCCAGTACTTC. This chain links TRBV7-2 with TRBJ2-5, with 14 bases that match TRBD2. Unmatched junction bases numbered 6, after V lost 5 bases and J lost 4 bases. The CDR3 totals 16 residues. The germline gives CDR1 SGHTA, CDR2 FQGNSA.

V gene TRBV6-4 combines with J gene TRBJ2-1; the match to TRBD2 covers 9 bases. The ends lost 0 bases at V and 3 bases at J; junction bases unmatched: 3. The CDR3 is 16 residues long. CDR1 MRHNA and CDR2 SNTAGT come from the germline V gene. The CDR3: CASSDSGAGGYNEQFF. The DNA of the CDR3 is TGTGCCAGCAGTGACTCCGGAGCGGGGGGCTACAATGAGCAGTTCTTC.

The chain is built from TRBV7-2 and TRBJ1-2; possibly TRBD1 for D (6 bases). This CDR3 comprises 16 residues. Trimming took 0 bases from V and 4 from J, leaving 15 bases between them. The germline gives CDR1 SGHTA, CDR2 FQGNSA. CDR3 loop: CASSLAQGHRLYGYTF. CDR3 DNA: TGTGCCAGCAGCTTAGCGCAGGGACACCGGCTCTATGGCTACACCTTC.

V gene TRBV4-1 combines with J gene TRBJ1-3; 7 nucleotides align to TRBD1. Germline V gives CDR1 MGHRA, CDR2 YSYEKL. Trimming cost V 1 base and J 0 bases; bases outside gene matches: 3. The CDR3 extends over 16 amino acids. CDR3 bases: TGCGCCAGCAGCCAAGGGACAGGTATCTCTGGAAACACCATATATTTT. Translating gives CASSQGTGISGNTIYF.

The chain links TRBV10-3 to TRBJ2-3, with 7 bases identical to TRBD2. The V and J ends lost 8 bases and 5 bases, in that order; junction bases with no gene match: 7. The germline V gene has CDR1 ENHRY and CDR2 SYGVKD. The CDR3 extends over 13 amino acids. CDR3 nucleotides: TGTGCCATCGCTCGGGGGGATATAGATACGCAGTATTTT. This encodes CAIARGDIDTQYF.

This clone occurred many times. This chain links TRBV5-1 with TRBJ2-7; TRBD1 aligns across 8 bases. The CDR3 spans 15 residues. CDR1 SGHRS and CDR2 YFSETQ come from the germline V gene. Losses at the gene ends were 0 bases for V and 3 bases for J; bases not matched to a gene: 5. The CDR3 bases are TGCGCCAGCAGCTTGGGGCAGGGGGCAATCTACGAGCAGTACTTC. Its translation is CASSLGQGAIYEQYF.

This clone was seen at least ten times. The CDR3 reads CASSQGSRSGNTIYF. CDR3 nucleotide sequence: TGCGCCAGCAGCCAAGGTAGCCGCTCTGGAAACACCATATATTTT. This chain uses TRBV4-3 with TRBJ1-3; no clear D. The V and J ends lost 1 base and 0 bases respectively, with 7 bases between them. The V gene's germline CDR1 is LGHNA and CDR2 YSLEER. The CDR3 totals 15 residues.